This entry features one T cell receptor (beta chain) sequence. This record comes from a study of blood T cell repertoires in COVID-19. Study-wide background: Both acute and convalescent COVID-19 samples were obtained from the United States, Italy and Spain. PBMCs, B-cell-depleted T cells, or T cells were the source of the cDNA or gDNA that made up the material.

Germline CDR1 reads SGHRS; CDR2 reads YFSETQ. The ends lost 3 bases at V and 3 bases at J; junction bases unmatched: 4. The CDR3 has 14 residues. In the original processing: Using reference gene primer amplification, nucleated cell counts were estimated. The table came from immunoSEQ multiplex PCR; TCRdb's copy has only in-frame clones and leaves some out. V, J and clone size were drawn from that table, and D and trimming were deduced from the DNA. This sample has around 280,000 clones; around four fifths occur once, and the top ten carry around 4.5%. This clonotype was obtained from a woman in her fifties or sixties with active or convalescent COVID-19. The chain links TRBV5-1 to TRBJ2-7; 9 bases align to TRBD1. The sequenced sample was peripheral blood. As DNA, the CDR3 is TGCGCCAGCAGCTCGGACAGGGGACACTACGAGCAGTACTTC. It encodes CASSSDRGHYEQYF.